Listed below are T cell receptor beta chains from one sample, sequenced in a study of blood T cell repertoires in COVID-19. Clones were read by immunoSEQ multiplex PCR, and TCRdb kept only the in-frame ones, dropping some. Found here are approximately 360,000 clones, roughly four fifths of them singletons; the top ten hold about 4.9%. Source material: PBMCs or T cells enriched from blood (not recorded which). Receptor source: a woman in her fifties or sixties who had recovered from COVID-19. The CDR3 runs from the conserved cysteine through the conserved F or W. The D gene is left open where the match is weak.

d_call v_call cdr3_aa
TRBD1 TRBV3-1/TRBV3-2 CASSQRGQVRNTEAFF
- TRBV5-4 CASSFRGQETQYF
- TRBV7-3 CASSLMSRANTEAFF
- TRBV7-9 CAAAYRAGNTIYF
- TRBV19 CASSITANQPQHF
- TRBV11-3 CASSLGDKNIQYF
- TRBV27 CASSRGHSYGYTF
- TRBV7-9 CASSYPSEETQYF
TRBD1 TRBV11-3 CASNMGQGVSGNTIYF
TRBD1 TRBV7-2 CASSTSTGGGYEQYF
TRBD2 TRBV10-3 CAISDPSGGRDEQYF
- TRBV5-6 CASSWGRLDGYTF
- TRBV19 CASRAAEAPVLETQYF
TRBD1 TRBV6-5 CATRTGAQYEQYF
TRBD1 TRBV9 CASSVGVTGGLNEQFF
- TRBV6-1 CASSLQGVNTEAFF
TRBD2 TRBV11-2 CASSLDGTGTSGGAYNEQFF
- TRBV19 CASSIVREGYGYTF
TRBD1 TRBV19 CASSTTGQRGLGQPQHF
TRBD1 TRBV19 CASSIGTRGVGTEAFF
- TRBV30 CAWSVLGRVDQPQHF
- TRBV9 CASSVDGGRGGTGNTIYF
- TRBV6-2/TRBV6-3 CASSYSETQPETQYF
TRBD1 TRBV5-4 CASSLGDRGGNYGYTF
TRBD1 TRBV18 CASSPRDRGLYEQYF
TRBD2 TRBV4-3 CASSQELLAGGDTQYF
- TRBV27 CASSLFRGTEAFF
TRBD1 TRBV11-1 CASSLDRTSGGQFF